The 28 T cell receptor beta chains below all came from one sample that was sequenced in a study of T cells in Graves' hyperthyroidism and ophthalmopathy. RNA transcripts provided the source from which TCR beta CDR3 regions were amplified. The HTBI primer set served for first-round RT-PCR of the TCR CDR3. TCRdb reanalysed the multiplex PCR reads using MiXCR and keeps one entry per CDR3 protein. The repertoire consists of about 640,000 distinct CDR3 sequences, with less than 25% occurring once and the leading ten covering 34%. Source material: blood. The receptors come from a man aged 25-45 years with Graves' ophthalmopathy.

The CDR3 DNA is TGTGCCAGCAGCTTCTCGGTGCCGCCGAGCTCTGGAAACACCATATATTTT. Its translation is CASSFSVPPSSGNTIYF. This chain links TRBV7-2 with TRBJ1-3, with D unresolved. The CDR3 runs 17 residues. V was cut by 3 bases and J by 0 bases, with 15 bases left in between. Germline CDR1 is SGHTA and CDR2 is FQGNSA.

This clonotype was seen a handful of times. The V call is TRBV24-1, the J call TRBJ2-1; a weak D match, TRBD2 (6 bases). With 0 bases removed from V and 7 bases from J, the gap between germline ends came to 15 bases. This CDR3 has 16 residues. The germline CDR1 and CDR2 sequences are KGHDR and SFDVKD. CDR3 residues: CATSDLGARGENEQFF. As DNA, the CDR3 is TGTGCCACCAGTGATTTGGGGGCCCGCGGGGAGAATGAGCAGTTCTTC.

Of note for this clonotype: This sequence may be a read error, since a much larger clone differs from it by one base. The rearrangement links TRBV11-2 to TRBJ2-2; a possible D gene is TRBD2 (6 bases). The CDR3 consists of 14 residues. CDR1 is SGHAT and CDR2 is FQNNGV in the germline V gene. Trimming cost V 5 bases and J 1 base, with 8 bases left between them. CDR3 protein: CASSGSGNTGELFF. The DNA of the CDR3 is TGTGCCAGCAGCGGTAGCGGGAACACCGGGGAGCTGTTTTTT. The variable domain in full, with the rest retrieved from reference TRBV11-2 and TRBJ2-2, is EAGVAQSPRYKIIEKRQSVAFWCNPISGHATLYWYQQILGQGPKLLIQFQNNGVVDDSQLPKDRFSAERLKGVDSTLKIQPAKLEDSAVYLCASSGSGNTGELFFGEGSRLTVL.

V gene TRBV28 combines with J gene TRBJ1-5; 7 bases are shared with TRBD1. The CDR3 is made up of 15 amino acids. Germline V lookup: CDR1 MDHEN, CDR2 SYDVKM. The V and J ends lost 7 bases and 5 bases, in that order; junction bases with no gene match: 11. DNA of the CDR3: TGTGCCAGCATTCTAGGGGGCGCAGGGGATCAGCCCCAGCATTTT. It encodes CASILGGAGDQPQHF.

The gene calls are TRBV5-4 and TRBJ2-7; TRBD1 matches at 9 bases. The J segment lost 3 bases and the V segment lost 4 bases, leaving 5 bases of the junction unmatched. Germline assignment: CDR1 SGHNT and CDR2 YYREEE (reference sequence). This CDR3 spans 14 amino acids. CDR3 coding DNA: TGTGCCAGCAGCCAGAACAGGGGGCACTACGAGCAGTACTTC. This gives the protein CASSQNRGHYEQYF.

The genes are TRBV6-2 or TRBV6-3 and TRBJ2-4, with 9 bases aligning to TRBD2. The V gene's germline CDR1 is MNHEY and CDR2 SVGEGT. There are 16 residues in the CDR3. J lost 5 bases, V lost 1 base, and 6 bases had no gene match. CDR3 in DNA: TGTGCCAGCAGTTACTATAGCGGGAGCACCCAAAACATTCAGTACTTC. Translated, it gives CASSYYSGSTQNIQYF.

CDR3 nucleotides: TGCGCCAGCAGCTTGGAGGGGGTGGATACGCAGTATTTT. This encodes CASSLEGVDTQYF. The chain couples TRBV5-1 to TRBJ2-3; a possible D gene is TRBD1 (6 bases). Trimming took off 0 bases at V and 6 bases at J, with 8 bases between the two ends. CDR3 length equals 13 residues. The V gene's germline CDR1 is SGHRS and CDR2 YFSETQ.

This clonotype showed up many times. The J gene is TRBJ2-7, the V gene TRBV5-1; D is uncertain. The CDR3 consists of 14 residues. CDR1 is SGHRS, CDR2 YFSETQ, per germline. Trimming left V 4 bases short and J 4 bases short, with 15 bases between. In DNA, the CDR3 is TGCGCCAGCAGCCTGACCCCAGGAGCGTACGAGCAGTACTTC. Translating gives CASSLTPGAYEQYF.

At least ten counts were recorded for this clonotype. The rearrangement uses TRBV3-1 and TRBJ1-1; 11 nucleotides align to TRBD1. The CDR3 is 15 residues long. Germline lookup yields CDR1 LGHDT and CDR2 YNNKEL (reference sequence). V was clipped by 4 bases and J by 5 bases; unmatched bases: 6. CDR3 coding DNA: TGTGCCAGCAGCCCCCGGGACAGGGGGAGAACTGAAGCTTTCTTT. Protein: CASSPRDRGRTEAFF.

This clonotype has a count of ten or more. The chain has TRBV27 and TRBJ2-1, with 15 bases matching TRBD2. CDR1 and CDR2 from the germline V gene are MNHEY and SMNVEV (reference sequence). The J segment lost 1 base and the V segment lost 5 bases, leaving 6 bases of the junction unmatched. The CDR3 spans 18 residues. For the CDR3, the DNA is TGTGCCAGCAGTCACAAGGGACTAGCGGGAGGATCCTACAATGAGCAGTTCTTC. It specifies CASSHKGLAGGSYNEQFF.

The DNA for the CDR3 is TGTGCCAGCAGTTTAAGTCAGGGTTCTTATGATCAGCCCCAGCATTTT. Translating it yields CASSLSQGSYDQPQHF. This chain uses TRBV12-3 or TRBV12-4 with TRBJ1-5; D is perhaps TRBD1 (5 bases). The germline V and J ends were trimmed by 2 bases and 5 bases, with 16 bases remaining between them. This CDR3 contains 16 residues.

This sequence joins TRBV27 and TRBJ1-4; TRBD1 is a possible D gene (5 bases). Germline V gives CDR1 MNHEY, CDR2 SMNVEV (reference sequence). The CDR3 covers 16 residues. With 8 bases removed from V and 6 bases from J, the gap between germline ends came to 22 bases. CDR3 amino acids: CASWRGLQIRDEKLFF. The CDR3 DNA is TGTGCCAGCTGGAGGGGCCTCCAAATCCGGGATGAAAAACTGTTTTTT.

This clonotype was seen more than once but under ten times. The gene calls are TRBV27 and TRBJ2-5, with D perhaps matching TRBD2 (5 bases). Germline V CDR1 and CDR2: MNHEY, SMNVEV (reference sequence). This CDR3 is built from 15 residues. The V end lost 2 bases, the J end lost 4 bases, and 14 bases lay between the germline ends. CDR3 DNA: TGTGCCAGCAGTTTACTCCCACCGGCGGGAGAGACCCAGTACTTC. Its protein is CASSLLPPAGETQYF.

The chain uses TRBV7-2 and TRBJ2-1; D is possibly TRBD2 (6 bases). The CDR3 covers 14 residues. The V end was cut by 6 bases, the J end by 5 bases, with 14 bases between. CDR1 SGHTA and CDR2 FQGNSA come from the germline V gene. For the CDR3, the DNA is TGTGCCAGCAGTTTCTTCGGAGGGGACAATGAGCAGTTCTTC. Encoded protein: CASSFFGGDNEQFF.

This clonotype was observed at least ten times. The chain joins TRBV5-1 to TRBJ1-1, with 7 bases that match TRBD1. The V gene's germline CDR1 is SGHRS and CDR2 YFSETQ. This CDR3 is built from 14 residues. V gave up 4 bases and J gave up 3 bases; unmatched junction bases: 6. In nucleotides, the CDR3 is TGCGCCAGCAGCGACACAGGGGAGGACACTGAAGCTTTCTTT. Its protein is CASSDTGEDTEAFF. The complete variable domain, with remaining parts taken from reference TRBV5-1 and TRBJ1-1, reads KAGVTQTPRYLIKTRGQQVTLSCSPISGHRSVSWYQQTPGQGLQFLFEYFSETQRNKGNFPGRFSGRQFSNSRSEMNVSTLELGDSALYLCASSDTGEDTEAFFGQGTRLTVV.

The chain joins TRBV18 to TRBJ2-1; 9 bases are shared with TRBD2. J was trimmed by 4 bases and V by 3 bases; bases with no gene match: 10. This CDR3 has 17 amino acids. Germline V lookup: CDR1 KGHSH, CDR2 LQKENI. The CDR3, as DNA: TGTGCCAGCTCACCTCCTCTACTAGCGGGTGCGTACAATGAGCAGTTCTTC. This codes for CASSPPLLAGAYNEQFF.

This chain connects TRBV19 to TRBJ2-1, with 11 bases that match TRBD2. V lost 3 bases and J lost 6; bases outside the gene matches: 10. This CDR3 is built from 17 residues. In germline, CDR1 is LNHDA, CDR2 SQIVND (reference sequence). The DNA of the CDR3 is TGTGCCAGTAGTATTGGGTTTGGTACTAGCGGGAGCAATGAGCAGTTCTTC. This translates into CASSIGFGTSGSNEQFF.

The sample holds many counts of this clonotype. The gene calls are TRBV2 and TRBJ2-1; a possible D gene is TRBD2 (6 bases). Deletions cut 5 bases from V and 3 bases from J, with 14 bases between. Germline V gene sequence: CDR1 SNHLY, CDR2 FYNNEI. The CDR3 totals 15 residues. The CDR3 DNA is TGTGCCAGCAGTACCCATAGCGGTTTCTACAATGAGCAGTTCTTC. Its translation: CASSTHSGFYNEQFF. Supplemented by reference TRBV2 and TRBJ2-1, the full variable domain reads EPEVTQTPSHQVTQMGQEVILRCVPISNHLYFYWYRQILGQKVEFLVSFYNNEISEKSEIFDDQFSVERPDGSNFTLKIRSTKLEDSAMYFCASSTHSGFYNEQFFGPGTRLTVL.

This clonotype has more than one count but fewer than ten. The CDR3 here is CASSLSRNSNQPQHF. CDR3 in DNA: TGTGCCAGCAGTTTATCGCGCAACAGCAATCAGCCCCAGCATTTT. The chain couples TRBV27 to TRBJ1-5; D unclear. CDR1 and CDR2 from the germline V gene are MNHEY and SMNVEV (reference sequence). Trimming took 0 bases from V and 1 from J, leaving 7 bases between them. This CDR3 is 15 amino acids long.

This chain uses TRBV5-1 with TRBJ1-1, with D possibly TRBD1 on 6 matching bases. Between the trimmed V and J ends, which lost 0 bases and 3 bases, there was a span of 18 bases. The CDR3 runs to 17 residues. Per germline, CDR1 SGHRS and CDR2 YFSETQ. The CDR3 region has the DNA TGCGCCAGCAGCTTGGGGGGTGTCGGGCAGGGGTACACTGAAGCTTTCTTT. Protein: CASSLGGVGQGYTEAFF.

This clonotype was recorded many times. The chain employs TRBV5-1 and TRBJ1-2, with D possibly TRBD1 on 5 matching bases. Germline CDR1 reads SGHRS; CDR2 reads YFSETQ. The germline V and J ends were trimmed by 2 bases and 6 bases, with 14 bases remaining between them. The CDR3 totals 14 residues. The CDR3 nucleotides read TGCGCCAGCAGCTTCTCCCAGGGAGAACATGGCTACACCTTC. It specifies CASSFSQGEHGYTF. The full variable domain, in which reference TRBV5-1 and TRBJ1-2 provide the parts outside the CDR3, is KAGVTQTPRYLIKTRGQQVTLSCSPISGHRSVSWYQQTPGQGLQFLFEYFSETQRNKGNFPGRFSGRQFSNSRSEMNVSTLELGDSALYLCASSFSQGEHGYTFGSGTRLTVV.

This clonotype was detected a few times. CDR3 bases: TGTGCCAGCAGTTTAAGAAGAGGTGGTAGACAAGAGACCCAGTACTTC. Translated, it gives CASSLRRGGRQETQYF. The genes are TRBV28 and TRBJ2-5; D gene ambiguous. Between the trimmed V and J ends, which lost 2 bases and 2 bases, there was a span of 15 bases. The V gene's germline CDR1 is MDHEN and CDR2 SYDVKM. The CDR3 contains 16 residues.

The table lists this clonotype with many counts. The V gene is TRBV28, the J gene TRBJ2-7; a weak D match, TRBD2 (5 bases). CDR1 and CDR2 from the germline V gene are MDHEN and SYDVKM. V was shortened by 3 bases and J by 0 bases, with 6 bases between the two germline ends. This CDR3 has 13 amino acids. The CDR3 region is CASSLGSSYEQYF. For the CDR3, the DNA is TGTGCCAGCAGTTTGGGGAGCTCCTACGAGCAGTACTTC.

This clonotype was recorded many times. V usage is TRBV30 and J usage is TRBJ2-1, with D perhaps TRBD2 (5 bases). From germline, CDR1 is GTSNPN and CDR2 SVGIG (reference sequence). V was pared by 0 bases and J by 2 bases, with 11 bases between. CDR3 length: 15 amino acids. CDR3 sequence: CAWSVNLAPYNEQFF. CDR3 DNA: TGTGCCTGGAGTGTAAATCTAGCCCCCTACAATGAGCAGTTCTTC.

CDR3 sequence reads: CASSEAGNSNQPQHF. CDR3 sequence (DNA): TGTGCCAGCAGTGAAGCAGGGAATAGCAATCAGCCCCAGCATTTT. This chain links TRBV2 with TRBJ1-5; D unresolved. The CDR3 is 15 amino acids. From germline, CDR1 is SNHLY and CDR2 FYNNEI. Deletions cut 0 bases from V and 0 bases from J, with 6 bases between. Full variable domain (missing parts from reference TRBV2 and TRBJ1-5): EPEVTQTPSHQVTQMGQEVILRCVPISNHLYFYWYRQILGQKVEFLVSFYNNEISEKSEIFDDQFSVERPDGSNFTLKIRSTKLEDSAMYFCASSEAGNSNQPQHFGDGTRLSIL.

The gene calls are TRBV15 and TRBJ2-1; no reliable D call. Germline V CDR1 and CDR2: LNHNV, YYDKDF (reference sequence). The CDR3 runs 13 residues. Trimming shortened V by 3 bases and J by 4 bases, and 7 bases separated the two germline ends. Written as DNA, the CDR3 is TGTGCCACCAGCAGTCGACCGTACAATGAGCAGTTCTTC. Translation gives CATSSRPYNEQFF.

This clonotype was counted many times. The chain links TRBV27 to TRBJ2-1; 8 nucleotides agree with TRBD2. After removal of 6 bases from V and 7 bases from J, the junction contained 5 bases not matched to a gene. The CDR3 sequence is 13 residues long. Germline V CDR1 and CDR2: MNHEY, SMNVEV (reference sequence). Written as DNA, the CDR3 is TGTGCCAGCAGGAGCGGGAGTCGGAATGAGCAGTTCTTC. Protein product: CASRSGSRNEQFF.

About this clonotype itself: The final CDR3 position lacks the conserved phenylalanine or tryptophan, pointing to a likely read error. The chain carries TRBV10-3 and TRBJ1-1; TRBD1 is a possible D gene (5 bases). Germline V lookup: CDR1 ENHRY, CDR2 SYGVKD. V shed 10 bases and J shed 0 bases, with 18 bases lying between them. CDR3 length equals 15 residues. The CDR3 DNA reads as TGTGCCACCCGGGACCCTGGTATCATGAACACTGAAGCTTTCTCT. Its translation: CATRDPGIMNTEAFS.